This T cell receptor beta chain was retrieved from a study of T cells in Graves' hyperthyroidism and ophthalmopathy. Study as a whole: Blood from the periphery was taken at initial diagnosis, before any treatment.

This clonotype was recorded many times. Its specificity is unknown. Amplification of TCR beta CDR3 regions was performed using RNA transcripts as template. An initial round of RT-PCR targeting the TCR CDR3 relied on the HTBI primer set. One entry per CDR3 protein, called by TCRdb with MiXCR from the multiplex PCR reads. The repertoire holds a few hundred thousand distinct CDR3 sequences, roughly 13% seen once, with 5.8% in the top ten. PBMCs were sourced from roughly 9.3 ml fresh peripheral blood. This CDR3 comprises 17 residues. The germline V and J ends were trimmed by 3 bases and 1 base, with 19 bases remaining between them. Germline assignment: CDR1 MNHNS and CDR2 SASEGT. Overall study findings and caveats: Most expanded thyroid clonotypes above 0.001 also appeared in blood.

J is TRBJ2-7 and V is TRBV6-1; either TRBD1 or TRBD2 may supply D (5 bases each). Sequencing used blood. The origin of this receptor is a woman aged 25 to 45 with Graves' hyperthyroidism that later progressed to Graves' ophthalmopathy. The CDR3 DNA sequence: TGTGCCAGCAGTGAGGCGGCATGGGGGTCGGCATCCTACGAGCAGTACTTC. Protein sequence: CASSEAAWGSASYEQYF.